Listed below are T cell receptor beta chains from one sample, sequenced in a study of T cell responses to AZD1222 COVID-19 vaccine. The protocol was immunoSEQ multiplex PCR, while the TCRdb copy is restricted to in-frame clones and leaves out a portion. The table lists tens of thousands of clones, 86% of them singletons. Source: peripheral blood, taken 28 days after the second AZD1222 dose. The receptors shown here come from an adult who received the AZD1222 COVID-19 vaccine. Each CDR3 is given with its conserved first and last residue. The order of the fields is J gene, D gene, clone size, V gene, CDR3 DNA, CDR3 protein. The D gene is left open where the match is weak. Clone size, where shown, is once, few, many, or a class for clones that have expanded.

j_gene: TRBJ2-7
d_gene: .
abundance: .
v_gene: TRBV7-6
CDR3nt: TGTGCCAGCAGTACCAGGGGGGCCAACTACGAGCAGTACTTC
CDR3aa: CASSTRGANYEQYF

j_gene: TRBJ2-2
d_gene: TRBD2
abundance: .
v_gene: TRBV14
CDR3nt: TGTGCCAGCAGCCAAGGGGTATCGACTAGCCGCGCTCAAGACACCGGGGAGCTGTTTTTT
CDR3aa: CASSQGVSTSRAQDTGELFF

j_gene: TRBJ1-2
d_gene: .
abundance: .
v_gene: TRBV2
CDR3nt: TGTGCCAGCAGCTTGGACGGTTATCCCTATGGCTACACCTTC
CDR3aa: CASSLDGYPYGYTF

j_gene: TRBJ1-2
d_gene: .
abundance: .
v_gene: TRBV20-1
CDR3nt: TGCAGTGGACAGTTTAACTATGGCTACACCTTC
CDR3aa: CSGQFNYGYTF

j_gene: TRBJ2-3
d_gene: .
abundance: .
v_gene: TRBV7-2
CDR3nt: TGTGCCAGCAGCTTAGACGGCACAGATACGCAGTATTTT
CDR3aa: CASSLDGTDTQYF

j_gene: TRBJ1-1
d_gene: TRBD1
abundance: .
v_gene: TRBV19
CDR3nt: TGTGCCAGTAGGGACAGGGGTGGCACTGAAGCTTTCTTT
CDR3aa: CASRDRGGTEAFF

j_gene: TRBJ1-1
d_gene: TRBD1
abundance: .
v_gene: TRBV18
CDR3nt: TGTGCCAGCTCACCGGACAGGGCCACTGAAGCTTTCTTT
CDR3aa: CASSPDRATEAFF

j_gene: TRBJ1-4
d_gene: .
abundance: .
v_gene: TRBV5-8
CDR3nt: TGTGCCAGCAGCTTGGGTCAGGGAGGCGGAACTAATGAAAAACTGTTTTTT
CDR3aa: CASSLGQGGGTNEKLFF

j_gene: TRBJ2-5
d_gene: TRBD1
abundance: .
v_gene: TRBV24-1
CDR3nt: TGTGCCACCAGTGGCGAGACAGGGGGCGGAGAAGAGACCCAGTACTTC
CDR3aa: CATSGETGGGEETQYF

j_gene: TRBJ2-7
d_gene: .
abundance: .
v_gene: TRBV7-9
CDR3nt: TGTGCCAGCAGCTTAGCGGCGACGGCGGCCTACGAGCAGTACTTC
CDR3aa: CASSLAATAAYEQYF

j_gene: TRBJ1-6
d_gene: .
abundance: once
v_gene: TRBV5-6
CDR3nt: TGTGCCAGCAGTTTCTATCTCCTGGGGACCAATAATTCACCCCTCCACTTT
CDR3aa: CASSFYLLGTNNSPLHF

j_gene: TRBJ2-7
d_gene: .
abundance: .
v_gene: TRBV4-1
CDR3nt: TGCGCCAGCAGCCAAGATAATGGACGCTACGAGCAGTACTTC
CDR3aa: CASSQDNGRYEQYF

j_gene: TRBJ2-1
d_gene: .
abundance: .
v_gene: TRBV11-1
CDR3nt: TGTGCCAGCAGCTTAGGGCTAGCCTACAATGAGCAGTTCTTC
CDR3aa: CASSLGLAYNEQFF

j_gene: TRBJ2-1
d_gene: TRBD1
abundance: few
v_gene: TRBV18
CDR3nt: TGTGCCAGCTCTGGTCTGGGACAGCCGTACAATGAGCAGTTCTTC
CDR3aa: CASSGLGQPYNEQFF

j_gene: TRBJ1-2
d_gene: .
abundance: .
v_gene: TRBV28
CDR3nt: TGTGCCAGCAGTCGGGGACGGAACTATGGCTACACCTTC
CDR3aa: CASSRGRNYGYTF

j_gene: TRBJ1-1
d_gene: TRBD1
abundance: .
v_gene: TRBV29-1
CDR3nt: TGCAGCGTTGTTTTCCCAGGGGGGATGAACACTGAAGCTTTCTTT
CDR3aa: CSVVFPGGMNTEAFF

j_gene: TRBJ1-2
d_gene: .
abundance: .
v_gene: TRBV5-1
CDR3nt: TGCGCCAGCAGCTTGGTTCCCGGGAACTATGGCTACACCTTC
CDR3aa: CASSLVPGNYGYTF

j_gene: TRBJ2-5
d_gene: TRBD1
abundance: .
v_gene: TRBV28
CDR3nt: TGTGCCAGCAGTTCAGGGGGCGTGGAGACCCAGTACTTC
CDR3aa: CASSSGGVETQYF

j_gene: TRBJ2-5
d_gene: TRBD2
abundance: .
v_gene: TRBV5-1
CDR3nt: TGCGCCAGCAGCTTGGGGACTAGCGGGGATTCGGAGACCCAGTACTTC
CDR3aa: CASSLGTSGDSETQYF

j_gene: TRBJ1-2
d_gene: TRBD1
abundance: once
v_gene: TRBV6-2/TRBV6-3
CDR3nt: TGTGCCAGCAGTTACACCGCCGGGACAGGTTCCTTC
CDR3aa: CASSYTAGTGSF

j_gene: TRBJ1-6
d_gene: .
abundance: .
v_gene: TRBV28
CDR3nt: TGTGCCAGCCAAGATCAGGTTGGGTATAATTCACCCCTCCACTTT
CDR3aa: CASQDQVGYNSPLHF

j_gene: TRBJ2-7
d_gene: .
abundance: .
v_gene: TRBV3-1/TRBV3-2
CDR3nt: TGTGCCAGCAGCCAAGTACCAGGGTCCTACTACGAGCAGTACTTC
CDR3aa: CASSQVPGSYYEQYF

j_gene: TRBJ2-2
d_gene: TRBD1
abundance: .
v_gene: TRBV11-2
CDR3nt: TGTGCCAGCAGCTCTACTCATGACAGGGGGTCTGGGGAGCTGTTTTTT
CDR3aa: CASSSTHDRGSGELFF

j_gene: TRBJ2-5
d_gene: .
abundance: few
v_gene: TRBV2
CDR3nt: TGTGCCAGCAGTGAGGCTACCCAGTACTTC
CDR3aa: CASSEATQYF

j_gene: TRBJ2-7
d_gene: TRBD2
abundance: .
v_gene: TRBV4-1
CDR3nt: TGCGCCAGCAGCCAAGTGCCCCCATGGGGGCTAGCGGGTATCCCCTACGAGCAGTACTTC
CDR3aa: CASSQVPPWGLAGIPYEQYF

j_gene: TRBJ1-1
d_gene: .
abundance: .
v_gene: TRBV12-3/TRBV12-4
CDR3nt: TGTGCCAGCAGTTTCCAGGGTTATGAAGCTTTCTTT
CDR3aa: CASSFQGYEAFF

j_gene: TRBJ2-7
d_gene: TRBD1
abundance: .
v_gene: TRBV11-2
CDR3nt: TGTGCCAGCAGCACGGGGACAGGGGGCGCCTACGAGCAGTACTTC
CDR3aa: CASSTGTGGAYEQYF

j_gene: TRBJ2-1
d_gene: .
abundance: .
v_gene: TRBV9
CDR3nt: TGTGCCAGCAGCGCCCGCTCGGGCGTATACAATGAGCAGTTCTTC
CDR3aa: CASSARSGVYNEQFF

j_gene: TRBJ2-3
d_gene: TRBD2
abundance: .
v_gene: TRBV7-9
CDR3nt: TGTGCCAGCAGCTCCTCGAGCGGGGGCATCACAGATACGCAGTATTTT
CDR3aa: CASSSSSGGITDTQYF

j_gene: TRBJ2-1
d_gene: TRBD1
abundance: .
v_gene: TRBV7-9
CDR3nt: TGTGCCAGCAGCTTAGAAGGGGGCATAAGGAATGAGCAGTTCTTC
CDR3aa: CASSLEGGIRNEQFF

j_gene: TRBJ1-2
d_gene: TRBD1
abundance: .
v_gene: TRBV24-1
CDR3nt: TGTGCCACCAGTGATTTGACAGGGGGTACCTATGGCTACACCTTC
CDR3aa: CATSDLTGGTYGYTF

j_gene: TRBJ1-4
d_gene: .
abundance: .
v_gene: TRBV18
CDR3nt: TGTGCCAGCTCATCAGACCGGGACGGGGCGGATGAAAAACTGTTTTTT
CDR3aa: CASSSDRDGADEKLFF

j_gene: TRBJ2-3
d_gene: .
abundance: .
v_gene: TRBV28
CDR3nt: TGTGCCAGCGGGCCCTTGGGGGGCCGGGCCACAGATACGCAGTATTTT
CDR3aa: CASGPLGGRATDTQYF

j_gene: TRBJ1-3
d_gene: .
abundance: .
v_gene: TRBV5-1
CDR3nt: TGCGCCAGCAGCCCGGAGGGGGGAAACACCATATATTTT
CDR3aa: CASSPEGGNTIYF

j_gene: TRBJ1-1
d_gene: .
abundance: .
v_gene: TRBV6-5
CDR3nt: TGTGCCAGCAGTTTAACAGGGAACACTGAAGCTTTCTTT
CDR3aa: CASSLTGNTEAFF

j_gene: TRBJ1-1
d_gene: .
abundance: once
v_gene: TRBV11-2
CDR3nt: TGTGCCAGCAGCTTAGGTGGCTCGGTGTCTGAAGCTTTCTTT
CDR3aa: CASSLGGSVSEAFF

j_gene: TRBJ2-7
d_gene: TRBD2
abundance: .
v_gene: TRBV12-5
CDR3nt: TGTGCTAGTAGCGGGAGCTCCTACGAGCAGTACTTC
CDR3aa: CASSGSSYEQYF

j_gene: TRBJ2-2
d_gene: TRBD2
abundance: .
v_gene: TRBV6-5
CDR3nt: TGTGCCAGCAGCCCCATCGGGGGGGCTTCCGGGGAGCTGTTTTTT
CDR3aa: CASSPIGGASGELFF

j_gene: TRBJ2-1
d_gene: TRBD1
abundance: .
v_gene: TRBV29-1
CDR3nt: TGCAGCGTCGAGAGGAGGGACAGGGTCCCCAATGAGCAGTTCTTC
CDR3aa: CSVERRDRVPNEQFF

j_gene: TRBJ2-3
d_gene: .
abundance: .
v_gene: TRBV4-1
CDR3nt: TGCGCCAGCAGCCAAGATCCAGGGGATACGCAGTATTTT
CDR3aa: CASSQDPGDTQYF

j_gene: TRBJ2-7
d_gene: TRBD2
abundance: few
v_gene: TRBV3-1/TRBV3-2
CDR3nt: TGTGCCAGCAGTGAGGGAGCGGGAGGCCTCTACGAGCAGTACTTC
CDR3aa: CASSEGAGGLYEQYF

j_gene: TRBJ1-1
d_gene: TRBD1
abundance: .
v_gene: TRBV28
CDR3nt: TGTGCCAGCAGTTCGGGACAGGGTGCGAGTGAAGCTTTCTTT
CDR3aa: CASSSGQGASEAFF

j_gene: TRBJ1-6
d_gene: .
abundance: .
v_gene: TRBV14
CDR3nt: TGTGCCAGCAGCTACGGGCCAGGGGTGTCGGTTTCACCCCTCCACTTT
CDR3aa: CASSYGPGVSVSPLHF

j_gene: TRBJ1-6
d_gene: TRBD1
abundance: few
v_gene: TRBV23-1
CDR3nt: TGCGCCAGCAGTCAGGACAGGGTCACCTATAATTCACCCCTCCACTTT
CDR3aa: CASSQDRVTYNSPLHF

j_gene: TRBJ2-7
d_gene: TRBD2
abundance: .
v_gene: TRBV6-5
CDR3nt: TGTGCCAGCAATCCCTTAGCGGGGGAGGGCGAGCAGTACTTC
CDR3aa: CASNPLAGEGEQYF

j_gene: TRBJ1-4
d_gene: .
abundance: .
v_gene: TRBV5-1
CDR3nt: TGCGCCAGCAGCTTGGGGACGGAGGGAACGGCACTGTTTTTT
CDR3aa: CASSLGTEGTALFF

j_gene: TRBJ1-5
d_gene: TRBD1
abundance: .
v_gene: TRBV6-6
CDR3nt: TGTGCCAGCAGTCGGAAGGGGACAGGGGTTTCCTATAGCAATCAGCCCCAGCATTTT
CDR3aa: CASSRKGTGVSYSNQPQHF

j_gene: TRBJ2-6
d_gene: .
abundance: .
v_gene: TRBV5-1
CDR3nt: TGCGCCAGCAGCTCTACCCCGGCCCAGTCTGGGGCCAACGTCCTGACTTTC
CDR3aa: CASSSTPAQSGANVLTF